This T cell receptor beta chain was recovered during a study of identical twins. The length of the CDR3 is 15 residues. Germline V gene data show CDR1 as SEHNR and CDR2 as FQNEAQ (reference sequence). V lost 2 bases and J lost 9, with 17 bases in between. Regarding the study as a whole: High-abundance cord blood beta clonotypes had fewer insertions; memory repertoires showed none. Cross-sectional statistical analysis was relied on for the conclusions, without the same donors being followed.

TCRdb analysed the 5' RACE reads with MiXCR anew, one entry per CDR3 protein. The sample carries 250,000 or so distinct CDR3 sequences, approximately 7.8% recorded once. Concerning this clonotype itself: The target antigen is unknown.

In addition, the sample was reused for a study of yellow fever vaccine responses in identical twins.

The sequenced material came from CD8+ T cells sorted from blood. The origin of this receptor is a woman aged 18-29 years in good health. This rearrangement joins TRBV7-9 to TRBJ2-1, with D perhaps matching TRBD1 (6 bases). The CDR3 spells CASSLSGPGDREQFF. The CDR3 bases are TGTGCCAGCAGCTTATCTGGTCCAGGGGACCGTGAGCAGTTCTTC.